The 22 T cell receptor beta chains given below trace back to one sample, sequenced in a study of T cell changes during pregnancy in multiple sclerosis (dated by TCRdb to about 2019). Receptors were amplified or captured by the immunoSEQ multiplex PCR assay. TCRdb limited this immuneACCESS table to in-frame rearrangements with V and J called. A share of clones is missing; checked studies link under half to unresolved V genes, and the rest is unexplained. This sample comprises around 100,000 clones, about 90% of them detected only once. Roughly 0.93% of the sample is taken by the ten largest. The sample here was peripheral blood, taken after pregnancy. Every receptor here comes from a female donor with multiple sclerosis, enrolled in a pregnancy study.

V usage is TRBV19 and J usage is TRBJ2-3; tentatively, D is TRBD1 (6 bases). Per the germline V gene, CDR1 is LNHDA and CDR2 is SQIVND (reference sequence). This CDR3 is built from 14 residues. Trimming took 9 bases from V and 2 from J, leaving 15 bases between them. The CDR3 spells CASSKQGFTDTQYF. CDR3 sequence (DNA): TGTGCCAGCTCAAAACAGGGTTTCACAGATACGCAGTATTTT. The complete variable domain, with remaining parts taken from reference TRBV19 and TRBJ2-3, reads DGGITQSPKYLFRKEGQNVTLSCEQNLNHDAMYWYRQDPGQGLRLIYYSQIVNDFQKGDIAEGYSVSREKKESFPLTVTSAQKNPTAFYLCASSKQGFTDTQYFGPGTRLTVL.

The CDR3 is CASSWGLAGGSTGELFF. The CDR3 DNA reads TGTGCCAGCAGCTGGGGACTAGCGGGAGGGAGCACCGGGGAGCTGTTTTTT. The chain links TRBV7-3 to TRBJ2-2; 16 bases agree with TRBD2. Losses at the gene ends were 4 bases for V and 4 bases for J; bases not matched to a gene: 3. The CDR3 loop spans 17 amino acids. Germline lookup yields CDR1 SGHTA and CDR2 FQGTGA.

This rearrangement joins TRBV4-2 to TRBJ1-1, with D possibly matching TRBD1 (6 bases). V dropped 7 bases and J dropped 0 bases, with 15 bases sitting between them. This CDR3 is built from 15 residues. Per the germline V gene, CDR1 is LGHNA and CDR2 is YNFKEQ. For the CDR3, the DNA is TGTGCCAGCACCCAGGGGAGTGGGCTGAACACTGAAGCTTTCTTT. Amino acids: CASTQGSGLNTEAFF.

The chain is built from TRBV29-1 and TRBJ1-2; 7 bases match TRBD1. This CDR3 is built from 11 residues. The junction had 5 bases not matched to a gene; V was cut back by 7 bases and J by 6 bases. The germline V gene has CDR1 SQVTM and CDR2 ANQGSEA. CDR3 residues: CSGGQGDGYTF. For the CDR3, the DNA is TGCAGCGGAGGGCAGGGGGATGGCTACACCTTC. The complete variable domain, with remaining parts taken from reference TRBV29-1 and TRBJ1-2, reads SAVISQKPSRDICQRGTSLTIQCQVDSQVTMMFWYRQQPGQSLTLIATANQGSEATYESGFVIDKFPISRPNLTFSTLTVSNMSPEDSSIYLCSGGQGDGYTFGSGTRLTVV.

The CDR3 DNA reads TGTGCCAGTAGTATTCAGGGTATAGACATTCAGTACTTC. Translated: CASSIQGIDIQYF. V is TRBV19 and J is TRBJ2-4; D possibly corresponds to TRBD1 (5 bases). Germline V gives CDR1 LNHDA, CDR2 SQIVND (reference sequence). V lost 3 bases and J lost 8, with 11 bases in between. CDR3 length: 13 residues.

V usage is TRBV27 and J usage is TRBJ2-2; the D is unclear. The V and J ends lost 6 bases and 4 bases respectively, with 6 bases between them. The CDR3 runs to 12 residues. The V gene's germline CDR1 is MNHEY and CDR2 SMNVEV (reference sequence). As DNA, the CDR3 is TGTGCCAGCAGAATTCTCACCGGGGAGCTGTTTTTT. Protein: CASRILTGELFF.

This sequence joins TRBV27 and TRBJ1-2, with 8 bases that match TRBD1. Looked up from germline, CDR1 is MNHEY and CDR2 is SMNVEV (reference sequence). Losses at the gene ends were 0 bases for V and 4 bases for J; bases not matched to a gene: 10. The CDR3 is 17 amino acids. CDR3 protein: CASSLSWGTGVSYGYTF. The DNA for the CDR3 is TGTGCCAGCAGTTTATCGTGGGGGACAGGCGTTTCCTATGGCTACACCTTC.

CDR3 in amino acids: CAWSKASGSYEQYF. In DNA form, the CDR3 reads TGTGCCTGGAGTAAGGCTAGCGGGAGCTACGAGCAGTACTTC. The rearrangement uses TRBV30 and TRBJ2-7; 10 nucleotides match TRBD2. Looked up from germline, CDR1 is GTSNPN and CDR2 is SVGIG (reference sequence). The CDR3 runs 14 residues. The V segment lost 2 bases and the J segment 3 bases; nucleotides outside the gene matches: 4.

This clone was observed a single time. V and J are TRBV6-6 and TRBJ2-7; TRBD2 matches 13 bases. CDR3 size: 16 residues. V was pared by 5 bases and J by 1 base, with 5 bases of the junction left unmatched. Germline V gives CDR1 MNHNY, CDR2 SVGAGI (reference sequence). The CDR3 protein is CASSTPTSGRSYEQYF. CDR3 DNA sequence: TGTGCCAGCAGTACCCCGACTAGCGGGAGGTCCTACGAGCAGTACTTC.

The CDR3 coding sequence is TGTGCCAGCAGACCCAACAGGGTTGGCAATCAGCCCCAGCATTTT. Its translation is CASRPNRVGNQPQHF. The gene calls are TRBV2 and TRBJ1-5; possible D gene TRBD1, 6 bases. V lost 6 bases to trimming and J lost 2 bases, with 14 bases between them. The CDR3 is 15 amino acids. Germline lookup yields CDR1 SNHLY and CDR2 FYNNEI.

This chain connects TRBV10-3 to TRBJ2-1; D remains unclear. Trimming took off 7 bases at V and 10 bases at J, with 23 bases between the two ends. The germline CDR1 and CDR2 sequences are ENHRY and SYGVKD. The CDR3 spans 15 residues. CDR3 protein: CAITQLPADETEQFF. CDR3 nucleotide sequence: TGTGCCATCACCCAACTCCCAGCCGACGAGACAGAGCAGTTCTTC.

The chain recombines TRBV10-1 with TRBJ2-5; 8 bases fit TRBD2. The V segment lost 8 bases and the J segment 3 bases; nucleotides outside the gene matches: 5. Germline CDR1 is WNHNN and CDR2 is SYGVQD (reference sequence). The CDR3 is made up of 13 amino acids. CDR3 DNA sequence: TGCGCCAGCTCCACAGCGGGAGAAGAGACCCAGTACTTC. Translated: CASSTAGEETQYF.

The CDR3 nucleotides are TGTGCCAGCAGCCCAAGAGCAGGGGAGTACGAGCAGTACTTC. Its protein product is CASSPRAGEYEQYF. J is TRBJ2-7 and V is TRBV7-9; D is possibly TRBD1 (6 bases). The CDR3 has 14 amino acids. Trimming stripped 5 bases from V and 4 bases from J, with 15 bases between. The germline gives CDR1 SEHNR, CDR2 FQNEAQ (reference sequence).

V gene TRBV29-1 combines with J gene TRBJ2-1; TRBD2 is a possible D gene (5 bases). This CDR3 is 15 amino acids long. In germline, CDR1 is SQVTM, CDR2 ANQGSEA. Trimming pared 5 bases from V and 4 bases from J, leaving 18 bases between. For the CDR3, the DNA is TGCAGCGTTTACCTGGCAGGCTCGGGGTACAATGAGCAGTTCTTC. Its protein product is CSVYLAGSGYNEQFF.

The CDR3 loop reads CASSPGPGVFYEQYF. CDR3 nucleotide sequence: TGTGCCAGCAGCCCCGGACCGGGAGTGTTCTACGAGCAGTACTTC. The chain employs TRBV7-3 and TRBJ2-7; the D gene is possibly TRBD2 (6 bases). V was pared by 5 bases and J by 3 bases, with 17 bases between. The CDR3 totals 15 residues. Per the germline V gene, CDR1 is SGHTA and CDR2 is FQGTGA.

Only a few counts were recorded for this clone. V usage is TRBV2 and J usage is TRBJ1-5, with 8 bases matching TRBD1. Trimming cost V 6 bases and J 0 bases; bases outside gene matches: 4. Germline V gene data show CDR1 as SNHLY and CDR2 as FYNNEI. This CDR3 comprises 15 residues. CDR3 sequence (DNA): TGTGCCAGCAGGGGCGGACAGGGTAGCAATCAGCCCCAGCATTTT. Translation: CASRGGQGSNQPQHF.

J is TRBJ1-4 and V is TRBV5-1; TRBD1 aligns across 8 bases. V lost 3 bases and J lost 3; bases outside the gene matches: 10. The CDR3 runs to 17 residues. Germline lookup yields CDR1 SGHRS and CDR2 YFSETQ. The CDR3, as DNA: TGCGCCAGCAGCTCCCGGGGCAGGGGGCTAGCTAATGAAAAACTGTTTTTT. Its translation: CASSSRGRGLANEKLFF.

This sequence joins TRBV5-4 and TRBJ2-7, with 11 bases that match TRBD2. Germline V CDR1 and CDR2: SGHNT, YYREEE (reference sequence). The V and J ends lost 5 bases and 3 bases, in that order; junction bases with no gene match: 7. CDR3 length equals 15 residues. In DNA, the CDR3 is TGTGCCAGCAGTCCTAGCGGGGGGCGACACTACGAGCAGTACTTC. Translation: CASSPSGGRHYEQYF.

The rearrangement uses TRBV28 and TRBJ1-2; TRBD1 aligns across 8 bases. The germline CDR1 and CDR2 sequences are MDHEN and SYDVKM. CDR3 size: 15 residues. Trimming took 7 bases from V and 1 from J; bases not matched to a gene: 8. The CDR3 DNA follows: TGTGCCAGCACCCCCGGACAGGGTGTTAACTATGGCTACACCTTC. This sequence encodes CASTPGQGVNYGYTF.

The V and J genes are TRBV5-8 and TRBJ1-3; D not certain. Germline values: CDR1 SGHTS, CDR2 YDEGEE. This CDR3 has 13 amino acids. V was cut by 9 bases and J by 3 bases, with 13 bases left in between. CDR3 residues: CAIPLTYGNTIYF. The CDR3 nucleotides read TGTGCCATCCCCCTGACATATGGAAACACCATATATTTT. Complete variable domain (other parts from reference TRBV5-8 and TRBJ1-3): EAGVTQSPTHLIKTRGQQATLRCSPISGHTSVYWYQQALGLGLQFLLWYDEGEERNRGNFPPRFSGRQFPNYSSELNVNALELEDSALYLCAIPLTYGNTIYFGEGSWLTVV.

The gene calls are TRBV6-5 and TRBJ2-3, with a possible D match to TRBD2 (5 bases). CDR1 MNHEY and CDR2 SVGAGI come from the germline V gene. CDR3 length: 15 residues. V lost 2 bases, J lost 0 bases, and 9 bases lay in between. As DNA, the CDR3 is TGTGCCAGCAGTTACACGGCGGGTAGCACAGATACGCAGTATTTT. Translating it yields CASSYTAGSTDTQYF.

This rearrangement joins TRBV7-9 to TRBJ1-1, with unresolved D. CDR1 is SEHNR and CDR2 is FQNEAQ in the germline V gene (reference sequence). V lost 5 bases and J lost 8, with 15 bases in between. This CDR3 spans 13 amino acids. The CDR3 reads CASSPLSLGEAFF. As DNA, the CDR3 is TGTGCCAGCAGCCCCTTGAGTCTCGGGGAAGCTTTCTTT. Looking up the rest from reference TRBV7-9 and TRBJ1-1 gives the full variable domain: DTGVSQNPRHKITKRGQNVTFRCDPISEHNRLYWYRQTLGQGPEFLTYFQNEAQLEKSRLLSDRFSAERPKGSFSTLEIQRTEQGDSAMYLCASSPLSLGEAFFGQGTRLTVV.